This T cell receptor (beta chain) was observed in a study of early T cells in non-severe SARS-CoV-2 infection. Study-level information: Whole-blood bulk RNA, unsorted, was sequenced, and chains were unpaired.

The CDR3 loop spans 18 amino acids. The ends were cut back, 5 bases at V and 1 base at J, with 23 bases in the middle. CDR1 SGHKS and CDR2 YYEKEE come from the germline V gene (reference sequence). The table lists this clonotype with a few counts. The target antigen is unknown. General study points: Matching with VDJdb favored anti-spike CD8 responses (missing private and CD4 specificities).

Individually, cDNA molecules had unique molecular identifiers attached to them. TCRdb redid the calling of the 5' RACE reads with MiXCR, one entry per CDR3 protein. The data show around 67,000 distinct CDR3 sequences, roughly 11% seen once. This sequence originates from an adult who was a healthcare worker with PCR-confirmed SARS-CoV-2 infection or an uninfected control (not recorded which). The J gene is TRBJ2-3, the V gene TRBV5-5; D call uncertain. Here the sequenced sample was whole blood, taken at baseline. CDR3 in amino acids: CASSYYLSLGRGTDTQYF. The DNA of the CDR3 is TGTGCCAGCAGTTACTACCTATCGCTGGGTCGTGGCACAGATACGCAGTATTTT.